The sequence of this T cell receptor (beta chain) was determined in a study of early T cells in non-severe SARS-CoV-2 infection. Study-level background: Chains stayed unpaired after sequencing of bulk RNA from unsorted whole blood.

Attached unique molecular identifiers marked individual cDNA molecules. TCRdb reprocessed the 5' RACE reads via MiXCR and lists one record per CDR3 protein. Counted here are 43,000 or so distinct CDR3 sequences, roughly 7.3% occurring once; the ten biggest clones make up under 9.5%. With regard to this clonotype: Its target is unknown.

The germline V gene encodes CDR1 KGHDR and CDR2 SFDVKD. This CDR3 comprises 16 residues. V lost 9 bases and J lost 0, with 16 bases in between. Findings of the study overall: In VDJdb matching, anti-spike CD8 responses were favored while private and CD4 specificities went missing.

The sample taken for sequencing was whole blood. The rearrangement joins TRBV24-1 to TRBJ2-2; D may be TRBD2 (7 bases). The receptor was derived from an adult who was a healthcare worker with PCR-confirmed SARS-CoV-2 infection or an uninfected control (not recorded which). The CDR3 region is CATQRGGRANTGELFF. The DNA for the CDR3 is TGTGCCACCCAAAGGGGGGGTAGAGCGAACACCGGGGAGCTGTTTTTT.